One and the same sample provided the 21 T cell receptor beta chains below, sequenced in a study of graft-versus-host responses after intestinal transplantation. Their target antigens are unknown. Profiled with immunoSEQ multiplex PCR; TCRdb holds only in-frame clones, not every one. The table lists tens of thousands of clones, around 93% of them singletons. The sequences come from unstimulated CD8+ T cells sorted from spleen or lymph node cells, collected before transplant. All receptors come from a human donor who was the organ donor for an intestinal transplant.

The V and J genes are TRBV9 and TRBJ1-5, with D possibly being TRBD1 (5 bases). CDR1 SGDLS and CDR2 YYNGEE come from the germline V gene. This CDR3 is built from 15 residues. Trimming pared 2 bases from V and 7 bases from J, leaving 16 bases between. The CDR3 bases are TGTGCCAGCAGCGTCGCCGGGGGTGTCGGCCAGCCCCAGCATTTT. Its protein is CASSVAGGVGQPQHF.

The chain employs TRBV6-6 and TRBJ1-2; a weak D match, TRBD1 (6 bases). This CDR3 spans 15 amino acids. From germline, CDR1 is MNHNY and CDR2 SVGAGI (reference sequence). V lost 6 bases, J lost 2 bases, and 16 bases lay in between. The CDR3 coding sequence is TGTGCCAGCAGGGCCCAGGACAGCTCCAACTATGGCTACACCTTC. As protein: CASRAQDSSNYGYTF.

V usage is TRBV4-2 and J usage is TRBJ1-1; a weak D match, TRBD1 (5 bases). V was cut by 2 bases and J by 3 bases, with 13 bases left in between. Germline V gene sequence: CDR1 LGHNA, CDR2 YNFKEQ. The CDR3 has 15 amino acids. The CDR3 is CASSQFPGRDTEAFF. DNA for the CDR3: TGTGCCAGCAGCCAATTCCCGGGCAGGGACACTGAAGCTTTCTTT.

This clone was seen just once. This chain connects TRBV28 to TRBJ2-7; 8 bases are shared with TRBD1. The junction had 3 bases not matched to a gene; V was cut back by 5 bases and J by 0 bases. The CDR3 runs to 14 residues. Looked up from germline, CDR1 is MDHEN and CDR2 is SYDVKM. CDR3: CASSRTGPSYEQYF. CDR3 nucleotides: TGTGCCAGCAGTCGGACAGGGCCCTCCTACGAGCAGTACTTC.

The chain employs TRBV2 and TRBJ2-5; D might be TRBD1 (5 bases). V was pared by 1 base and J by 2 bases, with 8 bases between. Germline loops: CDR1 SNHLY, CDR2 FYNNEI. The CDR3 length is 14 residues. CDR3 nucleotides: TGTGCCAGCAGTGAAGAAAGGGGACAAGAGACCCAGTACTTC. Translation: CASSEERGQETQYF.

The chain couples TRBV10-3 to TRBJ2-7; 8 bases agree with TRBD1. Trimming removed 4 bases from V and 3 bases from J; junction bases left unmatched: 8. This CDR3 is built from 15 residues. Per the germline V gene, CDR1 is ENHRY and CDR2 is SYGVKD. CDR3 sequence reads: CAISVGGQVYYEQYF. CDR3 DNA: TGTGCCATCAGTGTAGGGGGACAGGTATACTACGAGCAGTACTTC.

This clone was detected once. This chain joins TRBV28 and TRBJ1-2; D is undetermined. CDR1 MDHEN and CDR2 SYDVKM come from the germline V gene. Trimming stripped 5 bases from V and 8 bases from J, with 18 bases between. The CDR3 is 14 residues long. The CDR3 here is CASSPTGFLGGYTF. Here the CDR3 DNA reads TGTGCCAGCAGTCCTACGGGGTTTCTAGGGGGCTACACCTTC.

The chain carries TRBV5-1 and TRBJ2-1; TRBD2 might be the D (7 bases). Between the trimmed V and J ends, which lost 3 bases and 2 bases, there was a span of 12 bases. The CDR3 sequence is 15 residues long. CDR1 and CDR2 from the germline V gene are SGHRS and YFSETQ. This CDR3 is CASSSGGPPYNEQFF. CDR3 DNA sequence: TGCGCCAGCAGCTCCGGGGGGCCCCCCTACAATGAGCAGTTCTTC.

The CDR3 region is CASSRGPRFTDTQYF. The CDR3 bases are TGTGCCAGCAGCCGCGGCCCAAGGTTCACAGATACGCAGTATTTT. The chain has TRBV11-3 and TRBJ2-3; D not certain. V lost 5 bases, J lost 2 bases, and 14 bases lay in between. The CDR3 runs to 15 residues. Germline V gene sequence: CDR1 SGHNT, CDR2 YENEEA.

The CDR3 bases are TGTGCCAGCAGTCCAACAGGCGCACACTCCTACGAGCAGTACTTC. Its protein is CASSPTGAHSYEQYF. The genes are TRBV7-9 and TRBJ2-7, with D possibly matching TRBD1 (5 bases). Trimming stripped 6 bases from V and 0 bases from J, with 15 bases between. CDR1 and CDR2 from the germline V gene are SEHNR and FQNEAQ (reference sequence). The length of the CDR3 is 15 residues.

This clone has just one count. This chain joins TRBV4-1 and TRBJ2-1; no firm D call. From germline, CDR1 is MGHRA and CDR2 YSYEKL. V lost 0 bases and J lost 8, with 11 bases in between. This CDR3 has 14 residues. The CDR3: CASSQDLSVDEQFF. Here the CDR3 DNA reads TGCGCCAGCAGCCAAGATCTTTCGGTGGATGAGCAGTTCTTC.

This clone was seen only once. The gene calls are TRBV5-6 and TRBJ2-6; D gene unclear. Trimming shortened V by 3 bases and J by 0 bases, and 13 bases separated the two germline ends. The germline CDR1 and CDR2 sequences are SGHDT and YYEEEE. The CDR3 is 17 residues long. CDR3 sequence reads: CASSWPPPPSGANVLTF. The DNA of the CDR3 is TGTGCCAGCAGCTGGCCACCTCCTCCCTCTGGGGCCAACGTCCTGACTTTC.

This sequence joins TRBV7-2 and TRBJ2-2, with D possibly TRBD1 on 5 matching bases. Trimming took 4 bases from V and 6 from J, leaving 9 bases between them. The CDR3 loop spans 13 amino acids. Germline-derived CDR1 and CDR2 are SGHTA and FQGNSA. The CDR3 DNA follows: TGTGCCAGCAGCTCCCTAGGGGCCGGGGAGCTGTTTTTT. It encodes CASSSLGAGELFF.

The rearrangement uses TRBV7-9 and TRBJ2-1, with D perhaps matching TRBD2 (5 bases). CDR1 SEHNR and CDR2 FQNEAQ come from the germline V gene (reference sequence). The CDR3 contains 17 residues. Trimming pared 4 bases from V and 0 bases from J, leaving 16 bases between. The CDR3 protein is CASSYPSPGSSYNEQFF. Written as DNA, the CDR3 is TGTGCCAGCAGCTACCCTAGCCCGGGTTCCTCCTACAATGAGCAGTTCTTC.

The chain recombines TRBV28 with TRBJ2-1; TRBD1 aligns across 11 bases. Unmatched junction bases numbered 8, after V lost 4 bases and J lost 9 bases. This CDR3 spans 15 amino acids. Germline V gene lookup returns CDR1 MDHEN and CDR2 SYDVKM. CDR3 protein: CASSSLDRGPSEQFF. As DNA, the CDR3 is TGTGCCAGCAGTTCCCTGGACAGGGGGCCAAGTGAGCAGTTCTTC. Filled out from reference TRBV28 and TRBJ2-1, the complete variable domain reads DVKVTQSSRYLVKRTGEKVFLECVQDMDHENMFWYRQDPGLGLRLIYFSYDVKMKEKGDIPEGYSVSREKKERFSLILESASTNQTSMYLCASSSLDRGPSEQFFGPGTRLTVL.

The genes are TRBV9 and TRBJ1-4; no definite D call. V gave up 3 bases and J gave up 10 bases, with 7 bases separating them. Germline lookup yields CDR1 SGDLS and CDR2 YYNGEE. The length of the CDR3 is 11 residues. The chain's CDR3 is CASSARRKLFF. Written as DNA, the CDR3 is TGTGCCAGCAGCGCCCGTAGAAAACTGTTTTTT.

As for this clone: A read error may produce the germline difference seen at one junction end. The chain joins TRBV5-4 to TRBJ1-1; tentative D call: TRBD1 (6 bases). This CDR3 is 15 amino acids long. The germline CDR1 and CDR2 sequences are SGHNT and YYREEE (reference sequence). The CDR3, as DNA: TGTGCCAGCACCTTGGGGGCCCCATCGGGGACTGAAGCTTTCTTT. This gives the protein CASTLGAPSGTEAFF.

This chain uses TRBV25-1 with TRBJ2-3, with 11 bases identical to TRBD2. Germline V CDR1 and CDR2: MGHDK, SYGVNS. With V trimmed by 4 bases and J by 2 bases, 2 bases remained unmatched. The CDR3 is 15 amino acids. The CDR3 loop is CASSGLAGTTDTQYF. CDR3 sequence (DNA): TGTGCCAGCAGTGGACTAGCGGGAACCACAGATACGCAGTATTTT.

The rearrangement uses TRBV7-7 and TRBJ2-3; TRBD2 agrees at 11 bases. The CDR3 runs to 13 residues. CDR1 and CDR2 (germline): SSHAT, FNYEAQ (reference sequence). This chain's CDR3 is CASGRAGADTQYF. CDR3 sequence (DNA): TGTGCTAGCGGGAGGGCCGGGGCAGATACGCAGTATTTT.

The chain combines TRBV27 with TRBJ2-1; no clear D. The CDR3 has 12 residues. CDR1 MNHEY and CDR2 SMNVEV come from the germline V gene (reference sequence). Between the trimmed V and J ends, which lost 1 base and 9 bases, there was a span of 7 bases. CDR3 amino acids: CASSLWNSEQFF. The DNA for the CDR3 is TGTGCCAGCAGTTTATGGAACAGTGAGCAGTTCTTC.

This clone was recorded once. Written as DNA, the CDR3 is TGTGCCAGCAGTTTATCCCTCCGCGGGGAGCTGTTTTTT. Protein: CASSLSLRGELFF. This chain uses TRBV27 with TRBJ2-2; D is undetermined. The CDR3 contains 13 residues. CDR1 is MNHEY and CDR2 is SMNVEV in the germline V gene (reference sequence). Trimming pared 0 bases from V and 7 bases from J, leaving 6 bases between.